This T cell receptor (beta chain) was observed in a study of shared clonotypes between healthy human individuals. The authors' processing: Junction-only sequences produced by ImmunoSEQ had no quality scores, so filtering differed. Data came from immunoSEQ multiplex PCR; TCRdb stores just in-frame clones and leaves some out. From that table come the V and J calls and clone size; the DNA was used to work out D and trimming. Of some 2,000,000 clones detected, 90% to 95% appear once; the ten largest clones hold 0.13%. Healthy and HIV-negative, the adult donors had no recent acute infections or vaccinations. Each sample came from a Caucasian adult donor living in Nashville, Tennessee. Whole-study findings and limits: Despite large depth, sorted-subset datasets appeared incompletely sequenced.

A note on this clone: Its antigen is as yet unknown.

Specimen: naive CD4+ T cells sorted from blood. The subset was: CD45RA+ positively selected. The receptor's source is a man aged 18 to 35 in good health.

The CDR3 sequence: CASSNAALYNEQFF. The CDR3 nucleotides are TGCGCCAGCAGCAACGCGGCCTTATACAATGAGCAGTTCTTC. V usage is TRBV4-1 and J usage is TRBJ2-1; D remains ambiguous. Germline CDR1 reads MGHRA; CDR2 reads YSYEKL. This CDR3 has 14 amino acids. The V and J ends lost 5 bases and 4 bases respectively, with 12 bases between them.